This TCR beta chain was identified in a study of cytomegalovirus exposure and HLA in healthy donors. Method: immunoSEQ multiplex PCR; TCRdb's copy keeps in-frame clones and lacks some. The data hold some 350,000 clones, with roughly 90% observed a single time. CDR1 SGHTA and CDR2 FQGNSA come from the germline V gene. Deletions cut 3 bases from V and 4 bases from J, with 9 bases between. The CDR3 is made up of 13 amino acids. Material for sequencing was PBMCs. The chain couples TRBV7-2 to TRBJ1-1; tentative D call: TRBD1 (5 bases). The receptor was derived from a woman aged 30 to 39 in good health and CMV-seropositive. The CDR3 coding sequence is TGTGCCAGCAGCTTGGGACCACTCACTGAAGCTTTCTTT. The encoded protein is CASSLGPLTEAFF.